These T cell receptor beta chains were read from a single sample in a study of blood T cell repertoires in COVID-19. The repertoire was sequenced with immunoSEQ multiplex PCR; TCRdb's copy has only in-frame clones and lacks some. This sample has around 180,000 clones; under 90% occur once, and the top ten carry around a sixth. Sequencing used peripheral blood. The receptors shown here come from a person aged 65-85 years with COVID-19, enrolled during active disease. Both conserved end residues are part of each CDR3. D genes are given only for firm matches. Clone size is stated in some rows and not others, as once, few, many or a class when expanded.

CDR3nt: TGTGCCAGCAGCGTACAGGCTTCCTCCTACAATGAGCAGTTCTTC
CDR3aa: CASSVQASSYNEQFF
j_gene: TRBJ2-1
abundance: .
d_gene: .
v_gene: TRBV9

CDR3nt: TGTGCCAGCAGCCAAAGGGACTACCAAGAGACCCAGTACTTC
CDR3aa: CASSQRDYQETQYF
j_gene: TRBJ2-5
abundance: .
d_gene: .
v_gene: TRBV14

CDR3nt: TGTGCCAGCAGCTTAGAAGGGACTCTGAACACTGAAGCTTTCTTT
CDR3aa: CASSLEGTLNTEAFF
j_gene: TRBJ1-1
abundance: .
d_gene: .
v_gene: TRBV7-2

CDR3nt: TGTGCCAGCAGCCCGGGACAGGGTAACGAGCAGTACTTC
CDR3aa: CASSPGQGNEQYF
j_gene: TRBJ2-7
abundance: .
d_gene: TRBD1
v_gene: TRBV28

CDR3nt: TGTGCCAGCAGCGGGGCCCTCTCTGGAAACACCATATATTTT
CDR3aa: CASSGALSGNTIYF
j_gene: TRBJ1-3
abundance: .
d_gene: .
v_gene: TRBV6-2/TRBV6-3

CDR3nt: TGCGCCAGCAGCTTGGAGGCGGGGGCTGGAAACACCATATATTTT
CDR3aa: CASSLEAGAGNTIYF
j_gene: TRBJ1-3
abundance: .
d_gene: .
v_gene: TRBV5-1

CDR3nt: TGTGCCAGCAGCTTCAGCGGAGGCCAAGAGACCCAGTACTTC
CDR3aa: CASSFSGGQETQYF
j_gene: TRBJ2-5
abundance: .
d_gene: .
v_gene: TRBV7-2

CDR3nt: TGTGCCAGCAGTTACCGCGGGCAGGGGGCTGGCTACACCTTC
CDR3aa: CASSYRGQGAGYTF
j_gene: TRBJ1-2
abundance: once
d_gene: TRBD1
v_gene: TRBV6-2/TRBV6-3

CDR3nt: TGTGCCAGCAGCCGGCTAGCGGGTTCCTACAATGAGCAGTTCTTC
CDR3aa: CASSRLAGSYNEQFF
j_gene: TRBJ2-1
abundance: .
d_gene: TRBD2
v_gene: TRBV2

CDR3nt: TGTGCCAGCAGCTACTCACTGGGACAGGTGCAGCCCCAGCATTTT
CDR3aa: CASSYSLGQVQPQHF
j_gene: TRBJ1-5
abundance: .
d_gene: TRBD1
v_gene: TRBV5-8

CDR3nt: TGTGCCAGCTCGGTGGGGACAGGGAACACTGAAGCTTTCTTT
CDR3aa: CASSVGTGNTEAFF
j_gene: TRBJ1-1
abundance: .
d_gene: TRBD1
v_gene: TRBV5-5

CDR3nt: TGTGCCAGCAGCGGCTACGGGGGGGCTGCAACTAATGAAAAACTGTTTTTT
CDR3aa: CASSGYGGAATNEKLFF
j_gene: TRBJ1-4
abundance: .
d_gene: .
v_gene: TRBV11-2

CDR3nt: TGTGCCAGCAGTGACCAAAGACAGGGGTCCGATAACTATGGCTACACCTTC
CDR3aa: CASSDQRQGSDNYGYTF
j_gene: TRBJ1-2
abundance: .
d_gene: TRBD1
v_gene: TRBV25-1

CDR3nt: TGTGCCAGCAGTCCCCGTGGAGGACAAGAGACCCAGTACTTC
CDR3aa: CASSPRGGQETQYF
j_gene: TRBJ2-5
abundance: .
d_gene: .
v_gene: TRBV27

CDR3nt: TGTGCCAGCTATTCTAGGGGAACCCACGAGCAGTACTTC
CDR3aa: CASYSRGTHEQYF
j_gene: TRBJ2-7
abundance: .
d_gene: .
v_gene: TRBV21-1

CDR3nt: TGTGCCAGCAGTCCCGGAGGACTGCCCCGAAACTACGAGCAGTACTTC
CDR3aa: CASSPGGLPRNYEQYF
j_gene: TRBJ2-7
abundance: .
d_gene: .
v_gene: TRBV6-2/TRBV6-3

CDR3nt: TGTGCCAGCAGCGTAGAACTCGGTATGCGGCAGTTCTTC
CDR3aa: CASSVELGMRQFF
j_gene: TRBJ2-1
abundance: .
d_gene: .
v_gene: TRBV11-1

CDR3nt: TGTGCCAGCAGCTCGGGACAGGGGGTCGAGCAGTTCTTC
CDR3aa: CASSSGQGVEQFF
j_gene: TRBJ2-1
abundance: .
d_gene: TRBD1
v_gene: TRBV11-3

CDR3nt: TGTGCCAGCAGCCAAAGACAGGGGGCTGGGGAGACCCAGTACTTC
CDR3aa: CASSQRQGAGETQYF
j_gene: TRBJ2-5
abundance: .
d_gene: TRBD1
v_gene: TRBV7-9

CDR3nt: TGTGCCACCAGTGATTTCGGAGAAGAGCAGTACTTC
CDR3aa: CATSDFGEEQYF
j_gene: TRBJ2-7
abundance: .
d_gene: .
v_gene: TRBV24-1

CDR3nt: TGTGCCAGCAGCTGGGCAGGGGCGAACACCGGGGAGCTGTTTTTT
CDR3aa: CASSWAGANTGELFF
j_gene: TRBJ2-2
abundance: .
d_gene: .
v_gene: TRBV7-2

CDR3nt: TGTGCCAGCACTCCCAGAGGAGTAGAGGCCACTGAGCAGTTCTTC
CDR3aa: CASTPRGVEATEQFF
j_gene: TRBJ2-1
abundance: .
d_gene: .
v_gene: TRBV7-2

CDR3nt: TGTGCCACCATGGACAGGGGTTTCTACGAGCAGTACTTC
CDR3aa: CATMDRGFYEQYF
j_gene: TRBJ2-7
abundance: .
d_gene: TRBD1
v_gene: TRBV28

CDR3nt: TGTGCCAGCAGCAAAAAAAACTGGCCTAGCGGATCCTTCTCCTACGAGCAGTACTTC
CDR3aa: CASSKKNWPSGSFSYEQYF
j_gene: TRBJ2-7
abundance: .
d_gene: .
v_gene: TRBV21-1

CDR3nt: TGTGCCAGCAGTCCCGACCAGGGAACGCAGTATTTT
CDR3aa: CASSPDQGTQYF
j_gene: TRBJ2-3
abundance: .
d_gene: .
v_gene: TRBV28

CDR3nt: TGTGCCAGCAGCTTAGTTCGGGGGGTAGCTGGAAACACCATATATTTT
CDR3aa: CASSLVRGVAGNTIYF
j_gene: TRBJ1-3
abundance: .
d_gene: .
v_gene: TRBV11-2

CDR3nt: TGTGCCAGTAGTATAGGAGGGAGGAGGGGATCAACTGAAGCTTTCTTT
CDR3aa: CASSIGGRRGSTEAFF
j_gene: TRBJ1-1
abundance: .
d_gene: .
v_gene: TRBV19

CDR3nt: TGCGCCAGCAGCCCAAACCGGGACAGGGGCCAAGAGACCCAGTACTTC
CDR3aa: CASSPNRDRGQETQYF
j_gene: TRBJ2-5
abundance: .
d_gene: TRBD1
v_gene: TRBV4-3

CDR3nt: TGCGCCAGCAGCCCTCGGACAGGGGCCGGGGAGCTGTTTTTT
CDR3aa: CASSPRTGAGELFF
j_gene: TRBJ2-2
abundance: once
d_gene: TRBD1
v_gene: TRBV4-3

CDR3nt: TGTGCCAGCAGCTTAAGTGTGCCAGGAATGAACACTGAAGCTTTCTTT
CDR3aa: CASSLSVPGMNTEAFF
j_gene: TRBJ1-1
abundance: .
d_gene: .
v_gene: TRBV7-3

CDR3nt: TGTGCCGGGCAGGGGGCGTCGAGCAATCAGCCCCAGCATTTT
CDR3aa: CAGQGASSNQPQHF
j_gene: TRBJ1-5
abundance: .
d_gene: TRBD1
v_gene: TRBV28

CDR3nt: TGTGCCAGCAGCCTTTTAGACAGGGGGCACGGACAGCCCCAGCATTTT
CDR3aa: CASSLLDRGHGQPQHF
j_gene: TRBJ1-5
abundance: .
d_gene: TRBD1
v_gene: TRBV5-5

CDR3nt: TGTGCCAGCAGCCGCCTCCGACTCGACCCGAACACCGGGGAGCTGTTTTTT
CDR3aa: CASSRLRLDPNTGELFF
j_gene: TRBJ2-2
abundance: .
d_gene: .
v_gene: TRBV7-9

CDR3nt: TGTGCCAGCAGCTTAGAACTAGCGGGCAACCTACCCTACGAGCAGTACTTC
CDR3aa: CASSLELAGNLPYEQYF
j_gene: TRBJ2-7
abundance: .
d_gene: TRBD2
v_gene: TRBV7-2

CDR3nt: TGTGCCAGCAGTCGGGACAGCGGAGGGTATGATGTAAAACTGTTTTTT
CDR3aa: CASSRDSGGYDVKLFF
j_gene: TRBJ1-4
abundance: few
d_gene: TRBD1
v_gene: TRBV28

CDR3nt: TGTGCCAGCAGTGAAAGCGGGGGCCAAAACACAGATACGCAGTATTTT
CDR3aa: CASSESGGQNTDTQYF
j_gene: TRBJ2-3
abundance: few
d_gene: TRBD2
v_gene: TRBV9

CDR3nt: TGCGCCAGCAGCTTGGCCAGGTCATCCACAGATACGCAGTATTTT
CDR3aa: CASSLARSSTDTQYF
j_gene: TRBJ2-3
abundance: .
d_gene: .
v_gene: TRBV5-1

CDR3nt: TGCAGCGCCACGGTCCTGGACGAGCAGTACTTC
CDR3aa: CSATVLDEQYF
j_gene: TRBJ2-7
abundance: .
d_gene: .
v_gene: TRBV29-1

CDR3nt: TGTGCCAGCAGCTCCCCGGACAGTGGGGAGACCCAGTACTTC
CDR3aa: CASSSPDSGETQYF
j_gene: TRBJ2-5
abundance: few
d_gene: .
v_gene: TRBV5-4

CDR3nt: TGCGCCAGCAGCTTGGAAGAAGGGGGTAACTATGGCTACACCTTC
CDR3aa: CASSLEEGGNYGYTF
j_gene: TRBJ1-2
abundance: .
d_gene: .
v_gene: TRBV5-1

CDR3nt: TGTGCTAGTGGTCCAAATCTCGGGTTTTTATCACCCCTCCACTTT
CDR3aa: CASGPNLGFLSPLHF
j_gene: TRBJ1-6
abundance: .
d_gene: .
v_gene: TRBV12-5

CDR3nt: TGTGCCAGAAGCTTGGAACCTAGCGGGTGCACAGATACGCAGTATTTT
CDR3aa: CARSLEPSGCTDTQYF
j_gene: TRBJ2-3
abundance: .
d_gene: TRBD2
v_gene: TRBV5-3

CDR3nt: TGTGCCAGCTCACCGCAAGGGACTGGCTACGAGCAGTACTTC
CDR3aa: CASSPQGTGYEQYF
j_gene: TRBJ2-7
abundance: .
d_gene: .
v_gene: TRBV18

CDR3nt: TGTGCCAGCAGTCCAGGACAGGGCGCGTTTGATGGCTACACCTTC
CDR3aa: CASSPGQGAFDGYTF
j_gene: TRBJ1-2
abundance: .
d_gene: TRBD1
v_gene: TRBV27

CDR3nt: TGCAGCGTTGAACGGACTAGCTCCTACAATGAGCAGTTCTTC
CDR3aa: CSVERTSSYNEQFF
j_gene: TRBJ2-1
abundance: .
d_gene: TRBD2
v_gene: TRBV29-1

CDR3nt: TGTGCCAGCAGAAAACCATCGTACGGTGAGGACTATGGCTACACCTTC
CDR3aa: CASRKPSYGEDYGYTF
j_gene: TRBJ1-2
abundance: .
d_gene: .
v_gene: TRBV28

CDR3nt: TGTGCCAGCAGCTTCCCAGGGGAGGGAGGAAGAAACGAGCAGTACTTC
CDR3aa: CASSFPGEGGRNEQYF
j_gene: TRBJ2-7
abundance: once
d_gene: .
v_gene: TRBV7-8

CDR3nt: TGTGCCAGCAGCCCATGGACAGGGGACTATGGCTACACCTTC
CDR3aa: CASSPWTGDYGYTF
j_gene: TRBJ1-2
abundance: .
d_gene: TRBD1
v_gene: TRBV5-4

CDR3nt: TGTGCCAGCAGTTACCTCCCTGACCTACAGGGGATACGTGGCTACACCTTC
CDR3aa: CASSYLPDLQGIRGYTF
j_gene: TRBJ1-2
abundance: .
d_gene: TRBD1
v_gene: TRBV6-2/TRBV6-3